The 10 T cell receptor beta chains below come from one sample, sequenced in a study of beta chain features in type 1 diabetes. Regarding the study as a whole: Researchers report that Type 1 diabetes patients had moderately but significantly shorter TCRB CDR3s across all four CD4+ subsets.

What was sequenced were expressed TCRB transcripts, since all of the isolated RNA had been reverse transcribed. Generated by immunoSEQ multiplex PCR, the TCRdb table keeps only in-frame clones and is missing some. The sample includes almost 350,000 clones, 9.3% seen only once; the top ten take 1%. No antigen is known for these receptors. The source material was central memory CD4+ T cells from blood. The origin of the receptors is a young man with type 1 diabetes.

This clone has just a few counts. The gene calls are TRBV5-6 and TRBJ1-6; 11 bases match TRBD1. This CDR3 is 18 amino acids long. The V segment lost 2 bases and the J segment 6 bases; nucleotides outside the gene matches: 10. The germline V gene has CDR1 SGHDT and CDR2 YYEEEE. This CDR3 reads CASSLPRAGTGGNSPLHF. CDR3 DNA sequence: TGTGCCAGCAGCTTACCCAGAGCCGGGACAGGGGGTAATTCACCCCTCCACTTT.

V is TRBV7-9 and J is TRBJ2-5; TRBD2 is a possible D gene (5 bases). The DNA end favors TRBJ2-7, so the J call may be wrong. The CDR3 sequence is 16 residues long. Germline V gives CDR1 SEHNR, CDR2 FQNEAQ (reference sequence). The CDR3 sequence: CASSLVPGSSSYEQYF. The DNA of the CDR3 is TGTGCCAGCAGCTTAGTACCGGGGTCGAGCTCCTACGAGCAGTACTTC.

This clone was seen a handful of times. The chain couples TRBV19 to TRBJ2-3; D possibly corresponds to TRBD1 (5 bases). V was pared by 2 bases and J by 4 bases, with 10 bases between. Germline assignment: CDR1 LNHDA and CDR2 SQIVND (reference sequence). This CDR3 has 14 amino acids. CDR3 region: CASSIRQSSDTQYF. CDR3 DNA: TGTGCCAGTAGTATACGACAGTCCTCAGATACGCAGTATTTT.

This clone was seen a few times. V and J are TRBV30 and TRBJ2-7, with 11 bases that match TRBD2. V lost 2 bases and J lost 4; bases outside the gene matches: 4. The CDR3 loop spans 14 amino acids. Germline V gives CDR1 GTSNPN, CDR2 SVGIG (reference sequence). The CDR3 loop is CAWSKIAGGYEQYF. The CDR3 nucleotides read TGTGCCTGGAGTAAAATAGCGGGGGGGTACGAGCAGTACTTC.

The V call is TRBV5-1, the J call TRBJ1-5; D is perhaps TRBD1 (5 bases). V lost 6 bases and J lost 1, with 11 bases in between. Germline V CDR1 and CDR2: SGHRS, YFSETQ. The CDR3 totals 14 residues. The CDR3 sequence is CASIKGTSNQPQHF. The DNA for the CDR3 is TGCGCCAGCATTAAGGGGACGAGCAATCAGCCCCAGCATTTT.

The CDR3 is CAIGNTENTIYF. The CDR3 nucleotides read TGTGCCATCGGGAACACTGAAAACACCATATATTTT. The rearrangement links TRBV10-3 to TRBJ1-3; no definite D call. The V and J ends lost 8 bases and 6 bases respectively, with 11 bases between them. CDR3 length: 12 residues. Germline V CDR1 and CDR2: ENHRY, SYGVKD.

This clone has more than one count but fewer than ten. This rearrangement joins TRBV28 to TRBJ2-5; D is perhaps TRBD2 (6 bases). The CDR3 is 15 residues long. The V end lost 2 bases, the J end lost 5 bases, and 15 bases lay between the germline ends. The germline V gene has CDR1 MDHEN and CDR2 SYDVKM. The CDR3 sequence: CASSLQRAGEETQYF. In nucleotides, the CDR3 is TGTGCCAGCAGTTTACAGAGAGCGGGCGAGGAGACCCAGTACTTC.

There are many counts of this clone. CDR3 sequence: CASSHGTSPLDEQFF. The CDR3, as DNA: TGCGCCAGCAGCCACGGGACTAGCCCTCTAGATGAGCAGTTCTTC. This chain connects TRBV5-1 to TRBJ2-1; TRBD2 agrees at 9 bases. The germline V gene has CDR1 SGHRS and CDR2 YFSETQ. Trimming removed 4 bases from V and 8 bases from J; junction bases left unmatched: 10. The CDR3 runs 15 residues.

The chain is built from TRBV6-5 and TRBJ1-1, with D uncertain. Germline V gene sequence: CDR1 MNHEY, CDR2 SVGAGI. The V gene lost 2 bases and the J gene lost 6 bases, with 16 bases spanning the gap. This CDR3 spans 15 amino acids. CDR3: CASSYGPWGQAEAFF. In DNA, the CDR3 is TGTGCCAGCAGTTACGGTCCTTGGGGTCAGGCTGAAGCTTTCTTT.

On this clone: One end of the junction varies from germline; a read error may be responsible. V is TRBV19 and J is TRBJ1-1; the D gene is possibly TRBD1 (6 bases). Germline lookup yields CDR1 LNHDA and CDR2 SQIVND (reference sequence). CDR3 length: 14 amino acids. CDR3 residues: CASSTGTRNAEAFF. CDR3 nucleotides: TGTGCCAGTAGTACCGGGACACGGAACGCTGAAGCTTTCTTT. Based on the CDR3 plus reference TRBV19 and TRBJ1-1, the full variable domain is DGGITQSPKYLFRKEGQNVTLSCEQNLNHDAMYWYRQDPGQGLRLIYYSQIVNDFQKGDIAEGYSVSREKKESFPLTVTSAQKNPTAFYLCASSTGTRNAEAFFGQGTRLTVV.